This T cell receptor beta chain was found in a study of beta chain features in type 1 diabetes. Study context: There was similarity between patients and healthy donors in age, gender and cell yields.

As regards this clone: What it recognizes is unknown.

Study-wide points: The question of HLA type influencing TCRB rearrangement was one that remained unresolved here.

CD4+ naive, central memory, regulatory and stem cell-like memory cells were sorted via CD45RO/CCR7/CD25/CD127/CD95/CD27. Every isolated RNA sample was fully reverse transcribed, so sequencing captured expressed TCRB transcripts. Clones were read by immunoSEQ multiplex PCR, and TCRdb kept only the in-frame ones, dropping some. The table includes some 230,000 clones, over 9.5% detected once. This TCR came from a woman aged 18-35 years in good health. The sequencing sample was made of naive CD4+ T cells from blood.

CDR3 bases: TGTGCCAGCAGCCGTTCCTTCTACGAGCAGTACTTC. Translated: CASSRSFYEQYF. The chain couples TRBV14 to TRBJ2-5; no reliable D call. The end of the DNA aligns better with TRBJ2-7, so the J call may be wrong. CDR1 is SGHDN, CDR2 FVKESK, per germline. The CDR3 loop spans 12 amino acids.